This TCR beta chain is from a study of T-cell reconstitution after alpha-beta-depleted transplantation in children (TCRdb year 2016). Regarding the research as a whole: T-cell immune reconstitution after TCRalphabeta/CD19-depleted allogeneic hematopoietic cell transplantation in children was quantitatively tracked in the study by means of TCR repertoire profiling. General conclusions and limits of the study: Over the following months the frequencies of hyperexpanded clones went down, and after one year T-cell counts and TCRbeta diversity were mostly credited to newly produced T cells. In some patients, the high TCRbeta diversity seen at day 60 was put down to recipient T cells and intrathymic progenitors that had survived conditioning. The apparently early alphabetaT-cell count recovery about two months after transplant was reportedly dependent on only several hundred rapidly expanded clones derived from non-depleted graft cells.

Points on this clonotype: The clone's antigen remains unknown. No much larger clone exists at a distance of one base, and base qualities are not known.

The meaning of the sample's treatment or condition label: allogeneic hematopoietic cell transplantation with graft depleted of TCRalphabeta T cells and CD19 B cells. The transplant recipients were children given TCRalphabeta/CD19-depleted allogeneic hematopoietic cell grafts. Library preparation used PCR. The sample was run on an Illumina HiSeq 2500. Molecular barcoding was employed in the preparation of TCR libraries, with unique molecular identifiers being used to normalize TCRbeta repertoire quantification. Using fastp at Q25 and MiXCR, TCRdb reprocessed the public reads and kept productive beta chains. Entries that share a CDR3 protein sequence are merged under the most common genes and DNA. This sample lists around 960,000 distinct CDR3 sequences; roughly 29% were detected once. 28% of the sample lies in the top ten. According to the germline V gene (reference sequence), CDR1 reads MNHEY and CDR2 reads SMNVEV. V is cut back by 0 bases and J by 6 bases, with 14 bases in the junction unmatched. The CDR3, from cysteine to phenylalanine, totals 17 residues. Only the CDR3 DNA is retained, 51 bases long and in frame from the first base.

Specimen: PBMCs, mostly from graft donor cells, collected 360 days after TCRalphabeta/CD19-depleted stem cell transplant. The chain is made from TRBV27 and TRBJ2-7; a stretch of 7 junction bases matches TRBD2. The sequence was collected from a boy under two years old who had a stem cell transplant for SCID, so the T cells may come from the graft donor. CDR3 loop: CASSLSASGWSPAEQYF. DNA sequence: TGTGCCAGCAGTTTATCCGCTAGCGGATGGAGTCCCGCCGAGCAGTACTTC.